Presented here are 32 T cell receptor beta chains from one specimen sequenced in a study of CD8+CD57+ T cells in acquired aplastic anemia (dated by TCRdb to 2016 to 2019). TCRdb shows the sequencer as Illumina HiSeq 2000. Profiling of TCR beta VDJ combinations and CDR3 sequences used genomic DNA as the template. TCRdb reprocessing: public reads trimmed at Q25 with fastp, clones called with MiXCR, in-frame beta chains kept. Each CDR3 protein appears once, grouped with its most common genes and DNA. This sample comprises about 110,000 distinct CDR3 sequences, approximately 49% of them detected only once. The ten largest clones represent under 35% of the sample. The sample was sorted CD4+, CD8+, or CD8+CD57+ T cells (not recorded which) from PBMCs. Receptors originate from a human donor in good health, serving as a control.

The table lists this clonotype with many counts. The chain joins TRBV3-1 to TRBJ2-7; 9 nucleotides agree with TRBD1. There are 15 residues in the CDR3. Losses at the gene ends were 1 base for V and 4 bases for J; bases not matched to a gene: 5. Germline V gene data show CDR1 as LGHDT and CDR2 as YNNKEL (reference sequence). In DNA form, the CDR3 reads TGTGCCAGCAGCCAAGTGGGGGACAGGGTGTACGAGCAGTACTTC. This encodes CASSQVGDRVYEQYF.

This clonotype was seen a handful of times. The V gene is TRBV7-6, the J gene TRBJ2-7; D ambiguous. The V gene's germline CDR1 is SGHVS and CDR2 FNYEAQ. Trimming stripped 0 bases from V and 3 bases from J, with 6 bases between. This CDR3 region has 13 residues. The CDR3 loop reads CASSLASNYEQYF. CDR3 nucleotide sequence: TGTGCCAGCAGCTTAGCTAGCAACTACGAGCAGTACTTC.

The rearrangement joins TRBV5-6 to TRBJ1-6; D gene unclear. Trimming removed 1 base from V and 8 bases from J, with 13 bases in between. The germline gives CDR1 SGHDT, CDR2 YYEEEE. The CDR3 covers 15 residues. This CDR3 is CASSLRSGRDSPLHF. In nucleotides, the CDR3 is TGTGCCAGCAGCTTGAGATCCGGAAGGGATTCACCCCTCCACTTT.

This clonotype was seen a few times. A read error may explain this, as a much larger clone is one base away. The V call is TRBV4-3, the J call TRBJ2-1, with TRBD2 matching 9 bases. The CDR3 length is 13 residues. Germline CDR1 reads LGHNA; CDR2 reads YSLEER. The CDR3 region is CASSSPGAGGVNF. In nucleotides, the CDR3 is TGCGCCAGCAGCAGTCCGGGGGCGGGGGGGGTCAACTTC.

This clonotype was counted ten times or more. The CDR3 bases are TGTGCCAGCAGCGAAGGACAGGCGACCATGAACACTGAAGCTTTCTTT. This translates into CASSEGQATMNTEAFF. The rearrangement links TRBV9 to TRBJ1-1, with 7 positions matching TRBD1. The V segment lost 3 bases and the J segment 0 bases; nucleotides outside the gene matches: 8. There are 16 residues in the CDR3. Per the germline V gene, CDR1 is SGDLS and CDR2 is YYNGEE.

For the CDR3, the DNA is TGTGCCAGCAGTGCCTATGGGGGGACTAGCGGACTCTACGAGCAGTACTTC. It is translated as CASSAYGGTSGLYEQYF. The V call is TRBV6-4, the J call TRBJ2-7; 11 nucleotides line up with TRBD2. Trimming removed 4 bases from V and 3 bases from J; junction bases left unmatched: 11. CDR3 length equals 17 residues. The germline V gene encodes CDR1 MRHNA and CDR2 SNTAGT.

This clonotype showed up many times. The chain has TRBV4-3 and TRBJ2-3; TRBD1 might be the D (6 bases). Germline V gene data show CDR1 as LGHNA and CDR2 as YSLEER. Trimming took 6 bases from V and 6 from J, leaving 22 bases between them. The CDR3 covers 16 residues. CDR3 loop: CASRPDRSQAQDTQYF. The CDR3 coding sequence is TGCGCCAGCAGACCGGACAGATCTCAGGCACAGGATACGCAGTATTTT.

The chain recombines TRBV20-1 with TRBJ2-5; 7 nucleotides line up with TRBD2. V was pared by 4 bases and J by 4 bases, with 3 bases of the junction left unmatched. Germline loops: CDR1 DFQATT, CDR2 SNEGSKA (reference sequence). The CDR3 covers 12 residues. Written as DNA, the CDR3 is TGCAGTGCTAAGCCTAGCGGAGAGACCCAGTACTTC. Residues: CSAKPSGETQYF.

V usage is TRBV5-1 and J usage is TRBJ1-1; possibly TRBD1 for D (5 bases). Trimming pared 4 bases from V and 1 base from J, leaving 20 bases between. Germline values: CDR1 SGHRS, CDR2 YFSETQ. The CDR3 is 17 residues long. The CDR3 DNA reads TGCGCCAGCAGCCAAACCGGGACCAAAAGTGGGAACACTGAAGCTTTCTTT. This sequence encodes CASSQTGTKSGNTEAFF. Based on the CDR3 plus reference TRBV5-1 and TRBJ1-1, the full variable domain is KAGVTQTPRYLIKTRGQQVTLSCSPISGHRSVSWYQQTPGQGLQFLFEYFSETQRNKGNFPGRFSGRQFSNSRSEMNVSTLELGDSALYLCASSQTGTKSGNTEAFFGQGTRLTVV.

The genes are TRBV10-3 and TRBJ2-5; TRBD2 matches 9 bases. Germline CDR1 and CDR2: ENHRY and SYGVKD. With V trimmed by 2 bases and J by 10 bases, 5 bases remained unmatched. The CDR3 is 13 amino acids. This CDR3 reads CAISEGTSNDQYF. CDR3 nucleotide sequence: TGTGCCATCAGTGAGGGGACTAGCAATGACCAGTACTTC.

This sequence joins TRBV5-1 and TRBJ1-3; unclear D gene. CDR3 length: 13 residues. The V gene lost 3 bases and the J gene lost 8 bases, with 12 bases spanning the gap. CDR1 and CDR2 from the germline V gene are SGHRS and YFSETQ. The CDR3, as DNA: TGCGCCAGCAGCTCCCTACAATCGGACACCATATATTTT. Amino acid sequence: CASSSLQSDTIYF. Based on the CDR3 plus reference TRBV5-1 and TRBJ1-3, the full variable domain is KAGVTQTPRYLIKTRGQQVTLSCSPISGHRSVSWYQQTPGQGLQFLFEYFSETQRNKGNFPGRFSGRQFSNSRSEMNVSTLELGDSALYLCASSSLQSDTIYFGEGSWLTVV.

Regarding this clonotype: A clone one base away is much larger, so this may be a read error. The rearrangement uses TRBV27 and TRBJ2-5; TRBD1 matches 7 bases. The germline V gene has CDR1 MNHEY and CDR2 SMNVEV (reference sequence). V shed 7 bases and J 7 bases; nucleotides not matched to a gene: 9. The CDR3 has 13 amino acids. CDR3 sequence reads: CASKTGLGGTQYF. Here the CDR3 DNA reads TGTGCCAGCAAGACAGGGTTAGGAGGGACCCAGTACTTC.

The chain links TRBV7-9 to TRBJ2-7; weak D call: TRBD1 (5 bases). V was shortened by 5 bases and J by 2 bases, with 7 bases between the two germline ends. Germline lookup yields CDR1 SEHNR and CDR2 FQNEAQ (reference sequence). The CDR3 has 12 residues. In DNA, the CDR3 is TGTGCCAGCAGCCAGACAGCCTACGAGCAGTACTTC. Translation gives CASSQTAYEQYF.

This clonotype was seen ten or more times. This rearrangement joins TRBV4-3 to TRBJ2-7; D is unclear. This CDR3 is built from 14 residues. Trimming left V 1 base short and J 5 bases short, with 12 bases between. CDR1 and CDR2 (germline): LGHNA, YSLEER. This CDR3 is CASSQGAQYDEQYF. In DNA form, the CDR3 reads TGCGCCAGCAGCCAAGGAGCGCAGTACGACGAGCAGTACTTC.

The DNA for the CDR3 is TGTGCCAGCAGTGAATTCTTCGGGTACGCTGAAGCTTTCTTT. It encodes CASSEFFGYAEAFF. J is TRBJ1-1 and V is TRBV25-1; D is ambiguous. Germline-derived CDR1 and CDR2 are MGHDK and SYGVNS. The V and J ends lost 1 base and 6 bases respectively, with 12 bases between them. The CDR3 loop spans 14 amino acids.

Points on this clonotype: A read error may produce the germline difference seen at one junction end. This sequence joins TRBV7-6 and TRBJ2-7; D unclear. The CDR3 runs 14 residues. Germline loops: CDR1 SGHVS, CDR2 FNYEAQ. The CDR3 coding sequence is TGTGCTAGCAGCCCAACCCTGGGCGCTTACGAGCAGTACTTC. Translating gives CASSPTLGAYEQYF.

This clonotype has at least ten counts. This chain uses TRBV9 with TRBJ2-6; tentatively, D is TRBD1 (5 bases). The CDR3 extends over 19 amino acids. V was clipped by 4 bases and J by 2 bases, with 22 bases between them. The germline gives CDR1 SGDLS, CDR2 YYNGEE. For the CDR3, the DNA is TGTGCCAGCAGCCCATCCCCGGCAGGGCAGGGAACTGGGGCCAACGTCCTGACTTTC. Encoded protein: CASSPSPAGQGTGANVLTF.

This clonotype was seen only a few times. The chain links TRBV2 to TRBJ2-7, with D tentatively TRBD1 (5 bases). This CDR3 region has 13 residues. CDR1 SNHLY and CDR2 FYNNEI come from the germline V gene. Trimming removed 8 bases at V and 3 bases at J, with 14 bases between. CDR3 DNA sequence: TGTGCCAGCTCAACGACAGCCAGCTACGAGCAGTACTTC. Its protein is CASSTTASYEQYF.

Ten or more counts support this clonotype. CDR3 sequence reads: CASSLSLSVGEKLFF. CDR3 nucleotide sequence: TGTGCCAGCAGCTTATCTTTATCGGTTGGTGAAAAACTGTTTTTT. The chain joins TRBV7-6 to TRBJ1-4; D uncertain. Trimming cost V 2 bases and J 7 bases, with 14 bases left between them. The CDR3 consists of 15 residues. Germline CDR1 reads SGHVS; CDR2 reads FNYEAQ.

The rearrangement uses TRBV6-1 and TRBJ1-1; D gene unclear. The CDR3 has 14 amino acids. The V end was cut by 3 bases, the J end by 1 base, with 9 bases between. Looked up from germline, CDR1 is MNHNS and CDR2 is SASEGT. The CDR3 region has the DNA TGTGCCAGCAGTGATGGGGTCGGGAACACTGAAGCTTTCTTT. Protein: CASSDGVGNTEAFF.

The chain is built from TRBV4-3 and TRBJ2-2; D unclear. This CDR3 comprises 13 residues. Germline V CDR1 and CDR2: LGHNA, YSLEER. The V gene lost 4 bases and the J gene lost 8 bases, with 11 bases spanning the gap. The CDR3 loop reads CASSRQAQGELFF. The CDR3 DNA follows: TGCGCCAGCAGCCGTCAAGCCCAGGGGGAGCTGTTTTTT.

As for this clonotype: Possible read error: a much larger clone is one base away. This rearrangement joins TRBV7-6 to TRBJ2-1, with 8 bases that match TRBD2. In germline, CDR1 is SGHVS, CDR2 FNYEAQ. There are 14 residues in the CDR3. The CDR3 is CAISFELAAYEQFF. The CDR3 DNA reads as TGTGCCATCAGCTTCGAACTAGCGGCCTATGAGCAGTTCTTC.

This clonotype has a single count. The V gene is TRBV4-2, the J gene TRBJ2-5; D remains unclear. Trimming left V 6 bases short and J 1 base short, with 9 bases between. The germline V gene encodes CDR1 LGHNA and CDR2 YNFKEQ. The length of the CDR3 is 13 residues. The CDR3 bases are TGTGCCAGCAGTGGGCCGCTCCAAGAGACCCAGTACTTC. Translation: CASSGPLQETQYF.

The rearrangement uses TRBV29-1 and TRBJ1-2; D gene uncertain. Germline V gene data show CDR1 as SQVTM and CDR2 as ANQGSEA. Trimming removed 4 bases from V and 8 bases from J, with 11 bases in between. The CDR3 totals 11 residues. The CDR3 nucleotides are TGCAGCGTTGCGGGTTGGTCGGGCTACACCTTC. Its protein is CSVAGWSGYTF.

This clonotype was counted at least ten times. Since a much larger clone is just one base distant, this may be a read error. Written as DNA, the CDR3 is TGTGCTAACCTCCATGGGGACACCGGGGAGCTGTTTTTT. This codes for CANLHGDTGELFF. V and J are TRBV7-7 and TRBJ2-2; no clear D gene. The germline gives CDR1 SSHAT, CDR2 FNYEAQ (reference sequence). This CDR3 is 13 amino acids long.

This chain uses TRBV24-1 with TRBJ2-7; tentatively, D is TRBD1 (6 bases). Trimming removed 11 bases from V and 2 bases from J, with 21 bases in between. Germline V lookup: CDR1 KGHDR, CDR2 SFDVKD. The CDR3 consists of 15 residues. CDR3 sequence: CASSVTGTPAYEQYF. In nucleotides, the CDR3 is TGTGCCAGCAGCGTAACTGGGACACCGGCCTACGAGCAGTACTTC.

The chain combines TRBV2 with TRBJ2-5; a weak D match, TRBD2 (5 bases). CDR1 and CDR2 (germline): SNHLY, FYNNEI. V lost 7 bases to trimming and J lost 2 bases, with 11 bases between them. CDR3 length: 13 amino acids. Here the CDR3 reads CASIPGNQETQYF. The CDR3 bases are TGTGCCAGCATCCCGGGGAATCAAGAGACCCAGTACTTC.

This clonotype was recorded many times. The genes are TRBV9 and TRBJ2-1; 8 bases are shared with TRBD2. The length of the CDR3 is 14 residues. Germline CDR1 is SGDLS and CDR2 is YYNGEE. The trim removed 0 bases at V and 9 bases at J, leaving 5 bases unmatched. The CDR3 DNA reads TGTGCCAGCAGCGTAGTCGGGGGGGCCATTGAGCAGTTCTTC. Translated, it gives CASSVVGGAIEQFF.

This chain joins TRBV2 and TRBJ2-7; no firm D call. CDR3 length equals 11 residues. Trimming cost V 7 bases and J 0 bases, with 4 bases left between them. Germline CDR1 SNHLY, CDR2 FYNNEI. CDR3 in amino acids: CASKTSYEQYF. In DNA, the CDR3 is TGTGCCAGCAAGACCTCCTACGAGCAGTACTTC.

Comment on this clonotype: Being one base from a much bigger clone, this may be a read error. The chain recombines TRBV15 with TRBJ1-4; 11 bases are shared with TRBD1. CDR3 length: 14 amino acids. Germline values: CDR1 LNHNV, CDR2 YYDKDF (reference sequence). In DNA, the CDR3 is TGTGCCAGCAGTTTGGGGACAGGGGGTGAAAAACTGTCTTTT. It encodes CASSLGTGGEKLSF.

In this sample, this clonotype turned up many times. The J gene is TRBJ1-2, the V gene TRBV6-5, with D maybe TRBD1 (6 bases). V was shortened by 4 bases and J by 7 bases, with 16 bases between the two germline ends. CDR3 length: 14 amino acids. The germline V gene has CDR1 MNHEY and CDR2 SVGAGI. The CDR3 nucleotides are TGTGCCAGCAGTTCTCCCGAACAGGGAGGTGGCTACACCTTC. Translation: CASSSPEQGGGYTF.

The CDR3 loop reads CASFYQGETYEQYF. DNA of the CDR3: TGCGCCAGCTTCTATCAGGGGGAGACATACGAGCAGTACTTC. V gene TRBV5-1 combines with J gene TRBJ2-7, with 7 bases identical to TRBD1. Per the germline V gene, CDR1 is SGHRS and CDR2 is YFSETQ. J lost 4 bases, V lost 7 bases, and 11 bases had no gene match. This CDR3 has 14 residues. Filled out from reference TRBV5-1 and TRBJ2-7, the complete variable domain reads KAGVTQTPRYLIKTRGQQVTLSCSPISGHRSVSWYQQTPGQGLQFLFEYFSETQRNKGNFPGRFSGRQFSNSRSEMNVSTLELGDSALYLCASFYQGETYEQYFGPGTRLTVT.